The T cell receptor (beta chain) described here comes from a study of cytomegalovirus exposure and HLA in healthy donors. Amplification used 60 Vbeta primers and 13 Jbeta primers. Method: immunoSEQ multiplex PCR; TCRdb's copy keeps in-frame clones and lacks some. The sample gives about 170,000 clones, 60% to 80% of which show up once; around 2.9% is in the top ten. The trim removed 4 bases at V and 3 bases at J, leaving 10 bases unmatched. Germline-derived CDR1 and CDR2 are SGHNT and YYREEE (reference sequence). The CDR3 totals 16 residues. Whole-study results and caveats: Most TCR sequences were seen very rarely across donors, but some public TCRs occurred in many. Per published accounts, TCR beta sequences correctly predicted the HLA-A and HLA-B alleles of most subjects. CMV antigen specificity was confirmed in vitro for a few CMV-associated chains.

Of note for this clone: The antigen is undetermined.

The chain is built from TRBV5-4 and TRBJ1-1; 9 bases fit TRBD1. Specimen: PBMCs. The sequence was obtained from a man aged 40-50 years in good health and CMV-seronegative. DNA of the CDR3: TGTGCCAGCAGCCCACCCCGACAGGGGGTGGACACTGAAGCTTTCTTT. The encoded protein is CASSPPRQGVDTEAFF. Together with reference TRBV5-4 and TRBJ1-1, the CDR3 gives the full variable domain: ETGVTQSPTHLIKTRGQQVTLRCSSQSGHNTVSWYQQALGQGPQFIFQYYREEENGRGNFPPRFSGLQFPNYSSELNVNALELDDSALYLCASSPPRQGVDTEAFFGQGTRLTVV.